These T cell receptor beta chains were read from a single sample in a study of molecular identifiers for immune sequencing clone quantification. TCRdb reanalysed the PCR reads using MiXCR and keeps one entry per CDR3 protein. The repertoire holds approximately 670,000 distinct CDR3 sequences, with 15% to 20% as singletons. Sequences were obtained from naive CD8+ T cells from blood, with Jurkat cell RNA spiked in. Receptor source: a human donor in good health. Some libraries in this study had Jurkat cell RNA spiked in. CDR3s include the opening cysteine and the closing phenylalanine or tryptophan. The order of the fields is V gene, D gene, clone size, CDR3 length, J gene, CDR3 DNA, CDR3 protein. A D gene is named only where the DNA matches it firmly. Clone sizes are given selectively: once, few, many, or a class where the clone is expanded.

>TRBV5-6|-|many|13|TRBJ2-7
TGTGCCAGCAGCCTTACAGGGACCAGCGAGCAGTACTTC
CASSLTGTSEQYF
>TRBV6-5|TRBD1|many|17|TRBJ2-5
TGTGCCAGCAGTTACGAAGCAGGGGGCTTGCAGTCGGAGACCCAGTACTTC
CASSYEAGGLQSETQYF
>TRBV19|-|many|15|TRBJ1-5
TGTGCCAGTAGTATAGGCGACTGGGGGAATCAGCCCCAGCATTTT
CASSIGDWGNQPQHF
>TRBV7-9|-|-|18|TRBJ2-6
TGTGCCAGCAGCTTAGTGCCAGGCAGCCTCTCTGGGGCCAACGTCCTGACTTTC
CASSLVPGSLSGANVLTF
>TRBV6-2/TRBV6-3|-|many|14|TRBJ2-7
TGTGCCAGCAGTTACCGGCGGACTGCCTACGAGCAGTACTTC
CASSYRRTAYEQYF
>TRBV6-2/TRBV6-3|-|many|14|TRBJ1-1
TGTGCCAGCAGTTACTCGATAGTGAACACTGAAGCTTTCTTT
CASSYSIVNTEAFF
>TRBV15|TRBD2|many|19|TRBJ2-3
TGTGCCACCAGCAGGATTCTAAAGCAGACTAGCAGAAACACAGATACGCAGTATTTT
CATSRILKQTSRNTDTQYF
>TRBV5-6|TRBD1|few|17|TRBJ1-2
TGTGCCAGCAGCCCATATACATCGGGACAGAGTAACTATGGCTACACCTTC
CASSPYTSGQSNYGYTF
>TRBV6-5|-|-|15|TRBJ1-1
TGTGCCAGCGGTTACGGCCGGGTCCTGGGGACTGAAGCTTTCTTT
CASGYGRVLGTEAFF
>TRBV11-3|TRBD2|many|16|TRBJ2-1
TGTGCCAGCAGCTTAGAGGTAGCGGGGCCCTACAATGAGCAGTTCTTC
CASSLEVAGPYNEQFF
>TRBV19|-|-|15|TRBJ2-3
TGTGCCAGTAGTCCCCTTCGGGAGATACCAGATACGCAGTATTTT
CASSPLREIPDTQYF
>TRBV7-9|TRBD1|many|15|TRBJ2-7
TGTGCCAGCTCCCCCCCGGGACAGAGACTTTACGAGCAGTACTTC
CASSPPGQRLYEQYF
>TRBV20-1|-|many|14|TRBJ1-5
TGCAGTGCTAGACAGACGTTGAGCAATCAGCCCCAGCATTTT
CSARQTLSNQPQHF
>TRBV7-2|-|many|16|TRBJ2-3
TGTGCCAGCAGCTCCGTACACGGGGCTTACACAGATACGCAGTATTTT
CASSSVHGAYTDTQYF
>TRBV10-3|-|-|14|TRBJ2-2
TGTGCCACCCGGGACCCAACGAACACCGGGGAGCTGTTTTTT
CATRDPTNTGELFF
>TRBV27|-|few|13|TRBJ2-7
TGTGCCAGCATTGGGGGAGTTCTACTCGAGCAGTACTTC
CASIGGVLLEQYF
>TRBV28|-|many|15|TRBJ2-7
TGTGCCAGCAGCACTCGGACAGCTTCAGCCTACGAGCAGTACTTC
CASSTRTASAYEQYF
>TRBV3-1|TRBD1|-|17|TRBJ1-4
TGTGCCAGCAGCCCTCCGGGACAGGGGGTAAATAATGAAAAACTGTTTTTT
CASSPPGQGVNNEKLFF
>TRBV7-6|-|many|16|TRBJ1-1
TGTGCCAGCAGCTTACATAAGGCGGGGATGAACACTGAAGCTTTCTTT
CASSLHKAGMNTEAFF
>TRBV2|-|many|15|TRBJ2-1
TGTGCCAGCACCCTCGGGACCACCTCCTACAATGAGCAGTTCTTC
CASTLGTTSYNEQFF
>TRBV7-9|TRBD2|many|15|TRBJ2-1
TGTGCCAGCAGTCCATTAGCGGGAGGGTACAATGAGCAGTTCTTC
CASSPLAGGYNEQFF
>TRBV4-3|TRBD1|-|16|TRBJ2-7
TGCGCCAGCAGTCCTTACATGGGACAGGCAACCTACGAGCAGTACTTC
CASSPYMGQATYEQYF
>TRBV30|-|-|13|TRBJ1-1
TGTGCCTGGAGTGTTGGGACTCGGACTGAAGCTTTCTTT
CAWSVGTRTEAFF
>TRBV20-1|-|many|14|TRBJ1-5
TGCAGCGCTAAAAGCAACTGGGGCAATCAGCCCCAGCATTTT
CSAKSNWGNQPQHF
>TRBV7-6|-|many|14|TRBJ1-1
TGTGCCAGCAGCTCCGCAACGGGGAACACTGAAGCTTTCTTT
CASSSATGNTEAFF
>TRBV20-1|-|few|15|TRBJ2-1
TGCAGTGCTAGGGACCCCCCGAGCTCCTACAATGAGCAGTTCTTC
CSARDPPSSYNEQFF
>TRBV9|-|many|15|TRBJ1-3
TGTGCCAGCAGCCCACGGCAGAACTCTGGAAACACCATATATTTT
CASSPRQNSGNTIYF
>TRBV11-3|-|few|14|TRBJ1-1
TGTGCCAGCAGCTTAGAAGGGTCGAGCACTGAAGCTTTCTTT
CASSLEGSSTEAFF
>TRBV12-3/TRBV12-4|-|few|13|TRBJ1-2
TGTGCCAGCAGTTTCGGGGGAGAGGTTGGCTACACCTTC
CASSFGGEVGYTF
>TRBV20-1|-|-|15|TRBJ2-1
TGCAGTGCTAGGGGTTTGGCGAAGGTTGTCCATGAGCAGTTCTTC
CSARGLAKVVHEQFF
>TRBV28|TRBD1|-|16|TRBJ1-4
TGTGCCAGCAGCTATCCCGAGGGACAGGGCGTCGAAAAACTGTTTTTT
CASSYPEGQGVEKLFF
>TRBV7-9|-|many|14|TRBJ2-5
TGTGCCAGCAGCCACCGGGACCGTCAAGAGACCCAGTACTTC
CASSHRDRQETQYF
>TRBV20-1|TRBD2|many|15|TRBJ2-3
TGCAGTGCTAGAGACCTTAGCGGGAGGACAGATACGCAGTATTTT
CSARDLSGRTDTQYF
>TRBV9|TRBD2|many|16|TRBJ2-3
TGTGCCAGCAGCGTACGGGTGGCGGGGGTAACAGATACGCAGTATTTT
CASSVRVAGVTDTQYF
>TRBV4-1|TRBD1|-|15|TRBJ2-7
TGCGCCAGCAGCCAAGAGACAGGGGTAGCCTACGAGCAGTACTTC
CASSQETGVAYEQYF
>TRBV4-2|-|-|13|TRBJ2-1
TGTGCCAGCAGCCAAGATTACGGGAATGAGCAGTTCTTC
CASSQDYGNEQFF
>TRBV20-1|TRBD1|many|15|TRBJ2-7
TGCAGTGCTAGAGTACCGGGACAGGGGGTCCACGAGCAGTACTTC
CSARVPGQGVHEQYF
>TRBV9|-|-|14|TRBJ2-5
TGTGCCAGCAGCGACGGACAAAATCAAGAGGCCCAGTACTTC
CASSDGQNQEAQYF
>TRBV4-2|-|many|17|TRBJ2-7
TGTGCCAGCAGCCAAGAGGGCGGGGCAGGTAGCTCCTACGAGCAGTACTTC
CASSQEGGAGSSYEQYF
>TRBV30|-|many|13|TRBJ2-3
TGTGCCTGGGGCTGGCTGGGCGGAGATACGCAGTATTTT
CAWGWLGGDTQYF
>TRBV29-1|-|few|14|TRBJ1-2
TGCAGCGTTGATGATTCGAGGGGTATGGGAGGCTACACCTTC
CSVDDSRGMGGYTF
>TRBV2|-|many|19|TRBJ2-3
TGTGCCAGCAGTCCCCAGCCGAATCCCGGGATTGGGGGCACAGATACGCAGTATTTT
CASSPQPNPGIGGTDTQYF
>TRBV7-2|TRBD1|-|13|TRBJ2-7
TGTGCCAGCAGGGGACAGGGTCTCTACGAGCAGTACTTC
CASRGQGLYEQYF
>TRBV20-1|-|-|12|TRBJ2-5
TGCAGTGCTAGGTTAGGGGGAGAGACCCGGTACTTC
CSARLGGETRYF
>TRBV9|-|many|12|TRBJ2-2
TGTGCCAGCAGCGTATATCCCGGGGAGCTGTTTTTT
CASSVYPGELFF
>TRBV18|TRBD1|many|15|TRBJ1-5
TGTGCCAGCTCTTCTGGACAGGGCCCCAATCAGCCCCAGCATTTT
CASSSGQGPNQPQHF
>TRBV11-2|-|-|14|TRBJ2-1
TGTGCCAGCAGCCAGGAGGGCTCCGGACATGAGCAGTTCTTC
CASSQEGSGHEQFF